This T cell receptor beta chain was captured in a study of blood T cell repertoires in COVID-19 (dated by TCRdb to about 2020). Regarding the complete study: The collaborator samples originated in the United States, Italy and Spain and spanned the acute and convalescent phases of COVID-19. A freely available public database, intended as a resource for researchers studying the immune response to SARS-CoV-2, is where the repertoires were released. Nearly every sample came with metadata listing a de-identified subject ID, COVID-19 status, age in years and sex. HLA class I and class II types, where available, came from metadata supplied by the sample provider rather than from assay-based typing. The material from the prospective study consisted of cDNA or gDNA derived from T cells, B-cell-depleted T cells, or PBMCs. The samples were drawn from the first 160 participants of the ongoing ImmuneRACE study and from more than 1,000 subjects provided by 6 global collaborators. Subjects who had been exposed to COVID-19, were actively infected with it, or had recovered from it provided the deeply sampled blood TCRbeta repertoires that made up the dataset. Study-level results and caveats: The quantity of clinical and demographic metadata differed by source and by participant and was supplied without curation.

This clone was seen once. Its antigen remains unidentified. Base qualities are missing; no much larger clone stands one base away. In the prospective study, participants were about 18 to 95 years old, resided in fewer than 25 geographic areas of the United States, and were enrolled through a virtual design. Cohort assignment in the prospective study relied on participant-reported clinical history from a screening survey and a study questionnaire. ImmuneRACE Cohort 3 recovered participants were defined by two consecutive negative NP/OP PCR tests, healthcare professional clearance, or symptom resolution. Mobile phlebotomists in the prospective study collected whole blood, serum and a nasopharyngeal or oropharyngeal swab from every participant. Additional blood draws and questionnaires over an approximately two-month period could optionally be provided by prospective study participants. Before DNA extraction, blood samples from the prospective study were shipped at room temperature or frozen.

TCRbeta CDR3 regions were amplified from genomic DNA by means of the immunoSEQ Assay, a bias-controlled multiplex PCR. The paper's processing steps were these. The number of nucleated cells in each sample was estimated by amplification of reference gene primers within the assay. Sequence reads were collapsed and filtered to measure the absolute abundance of every unique TCRbeta CDR3 rearrangement. For each sample, productive Simpson clonality was calculated as the square root of Simpson's diversity index over productive rearrangements. TCRdb stores this immuneACCESS table with in-frame sequences only. Part of the clones is absent; in the studies checked, under half of the shortfall reflects unresolved V genes, and no reason is known for the rest. The D gene and trimming were derived from the DNA, and the V and J assignments and clone size from that table. The sample contains about 240,000 clones, more than 85% of them found a single time. The top ten clonotypes cover 4.1% of the sample.

Including the terminal cysteine and phenylalanine, the CDR3 comprises 15 residues. Solely the CDR3 DNA is kept, with 45 bases framed from the first base. CDR1 and CDR2 are drawn from the germline V gene: SGDLS, YYNGEE. Cut back by 0 bases and 0 bases, the V and J ends lie 9 bases apart. This TCR came from a woman in her twenties or thirties who had recovered from COVID-19. The specimen sequenced was PBMCs or T cells enriched from blood (not recorded which). The receptor chain draws on TRBV9 and TRBJ1-1, and the D gene may be TRBD1, 5 bases matching. The DNA is TGTGCCAGCAGCGTAGGTAAGGGGATGAACACTGAAGCTTTCTTT. Its amino acids are CASSVGKGMNTEAFF.